The present T cell receptor (beta chain) was sequenced within a study of identical twins (dated by TCRdb to the mid-2010s). For context, the study as a whole: The study deep-sequenced TCR alpha and beta repertoires from monozygotic twins, unrelated adults of various ages and cord blood to test whether fetal clonotypes persist. To rule out contamination, the twin experiments were replicated at different times with different library preparation protocols.

CDR1 and CDR2, per the germline V gene, are SGHRS and YFSETQ. The CDR3 contains 14 residues, cysteine and phenylalanine counted. Only the CDR3 part of the read is kept: 42 bases, read in frame from the first base. Deletion took 1 base off V and 1 base off J, with a span of 8 bases between the germline ends. Every donor was a healthy Caucasian. To prepare the library, 5' RACE was applied. These reads were obtained on an Illumina HiSeq 2000. Template switching introduced a universal primer binding site; the final cDNA contained a unique molecular identifier, enabling accurate counting of TCR cDNA molecules. First-strand cDNA for TCR alpha and beta chains was synthesized from specific primers in the conserved constant-segment region. Each cDNA library was double barcoded, with a SMART-Mk sample barcode plus Illumina barcodes, to control for contamination. Two successive PCR steps introduced TruSeq adapter sequences along with Illumina sample barcodes. The Illumina HiSeq platform was used with custom primers to sequence TCR alpha and beta cDNA libraries. As for how the authors treated the data: Raw reads were processed with MiGEC to extract unique molecular identifiers, and MiXCR was used to determine CDR3 positions. For each individual, recombination models were inferred using an EM algorithm with the repgenHMM and IGoR tools. The analysis of shared clonotypes was done with the tcR package in R, with sharing normalized by the product of cloneset sizes. Out-of-frame nonproductive sequences were analyzed to study raw recombination free of thymic and clonal selection effects. TCRdb reanalyzed the raw reads on its own, using fastp at Q25 for trimming and MiXCR for clone calling, and kept in-frame beta chains. Duplicate CDR3 protein sequences are folded into a single record with the most common DNA and genes. The V and J calls were not made by the authors but by TCRdb's processing. The sample profile shows around 1.7 million distinct CDR3 sequences; less than 35% of them were found once. The leading ten clones occupy about 0.3% of the sample.

As to this clonotype: This receptor's antigen is unknown. No base quality information exists; no much larger clone differs at one position.

What the study reported, not specific to this receptor: Zero-insertion analyses could be partly confounded by invariant T cells such as MAIT and iNKT, though diverse VJ usage argued against such confounding for most clonotypes. Conclusions relied on cross-sectional statistical analysis, since the same donors could not be followed over many years. In monozygotic twins, out-of-frame TCR alpha sharing was systematically underestimated by recombination models, although the models agreed with sharing between unrelated individuals. Abundant cord blood beta clonotypes carried fewer insertions; young adult naive repertoires showed a weaker similar trend, while memory repertoires showed none. Compared with coincidental sharing between unrelated individuals, out-of-frame TCR alpha sequences shared between twins showed an excess of sequences with low generation probability. The excess sharing between twins in beta out-of-frame sequences was weaker because fewer shared sequences reduced the signal-to-noise ratio.

The sequence joins TRBV5-1 to TRBJ1-1; no confident D gene assignment can be made. This clonotype originated in a newborn girl in good health. Sequencing input: cord blood. The CDR3 sequence is CASSLLPANTEAFF. The nucleotides are TGCGCCAGCAGCTTGCTGCCAGCGAACACTGAAGCTTTCTTT.